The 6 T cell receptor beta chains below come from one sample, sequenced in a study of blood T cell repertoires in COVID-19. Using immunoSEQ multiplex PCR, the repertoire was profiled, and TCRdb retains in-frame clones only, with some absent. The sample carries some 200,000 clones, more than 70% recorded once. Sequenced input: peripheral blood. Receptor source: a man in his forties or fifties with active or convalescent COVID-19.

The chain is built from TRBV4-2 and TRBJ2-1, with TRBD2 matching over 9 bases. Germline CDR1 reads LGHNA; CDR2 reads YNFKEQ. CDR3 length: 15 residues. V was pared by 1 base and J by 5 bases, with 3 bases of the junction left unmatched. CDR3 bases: TGTGCCAGCAGCCAAGCGGGCGGGGGGGACAATGAGCAGTTCTTC. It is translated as CASSQAGGGDNEQFF.

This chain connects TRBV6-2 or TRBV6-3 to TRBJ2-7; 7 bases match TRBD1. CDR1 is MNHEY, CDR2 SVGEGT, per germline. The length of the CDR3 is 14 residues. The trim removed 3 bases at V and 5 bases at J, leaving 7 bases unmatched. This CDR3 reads CASSYLTGSHEQYF. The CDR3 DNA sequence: TGTGCCAGCAGTTATCTGACAGGGAGCCACGAGCAGTACTTC.

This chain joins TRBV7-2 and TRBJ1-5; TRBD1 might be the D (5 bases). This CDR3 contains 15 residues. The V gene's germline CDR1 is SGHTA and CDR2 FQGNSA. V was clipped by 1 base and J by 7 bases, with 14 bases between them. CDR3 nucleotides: TGTGCCAGCAGCTTAGTAGGCGGGGAGGGGCAGCCCCAGCATTTT. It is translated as CASSLVGGEGQPQHF.

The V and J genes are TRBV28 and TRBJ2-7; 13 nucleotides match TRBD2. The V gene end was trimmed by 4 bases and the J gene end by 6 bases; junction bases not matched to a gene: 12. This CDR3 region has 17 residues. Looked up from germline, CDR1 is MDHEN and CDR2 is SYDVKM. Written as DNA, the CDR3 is TGTGCCAGCAGTTCCCGATTAGGACTAGCGGGAGTAGGCGAGCAGTACTTC. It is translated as CASSSRLGLAGVGEQYF.

The CDR3 bases are TGTGCCAGCAGCTTTTCGACTAGCGGGAGGGTAGAGGGGACCCAGTACTTC. Translated: CASSFSTSGRVEGTQYF. This chain connects TRBV5-4 to TRBJ2-5; 14 positions match TRBD2. The trim removed 2 bases at V and 7 bases at J, leaving 10 bases unmatched. The CDR3 contains 17 residues. Germline CDR1 and CDR2: SGHNT and YYREEE (reference sequence).

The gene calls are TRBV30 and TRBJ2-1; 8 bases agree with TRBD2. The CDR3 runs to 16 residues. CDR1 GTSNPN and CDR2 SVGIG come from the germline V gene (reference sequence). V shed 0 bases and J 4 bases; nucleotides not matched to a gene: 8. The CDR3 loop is CAWSVRTASGYNEQFF. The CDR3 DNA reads TGTGCCTGGAGTGTACGAACCGCTAGCGGGTACAATGAGCAGTTCTTC. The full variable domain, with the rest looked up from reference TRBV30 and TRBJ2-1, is SQTIHQWPATLVQPVGSPLSLECTVEGTSNPNLYWYRQAAGRGLQLLFYSVGIGQISSEVPQNLSASRPQDRQFILSSKKLLLSDSGFYLCAWSVRTASGYNEQFFGPGTRLTVL.